The sequence of this T cell receptor (beta chain) was determined in a study of blood T cell repertoires in COVID-19. On the study more broadly: Samples came from the United States, Italy and Spain, spanning acute and convalescent COVID-19. Sources were T cells, B-cell-depleted T cells, or PBMCs; the material itself was cDNA or gDNA.

Seattle enrolled patients during active infection and tracked them longitudinally. This CDR3 region has 15 residues. After removal of 0 bases from V and 4 bases from J, the junction contained 3 bases not matched to a gene. Germline CDR1 is MNHEY and CDR2 is SVGAGI. Some clones are missing from TCRdb's copy, which holds only in-frame ones; the method was immunoSEQ multiplex PCR. The sample holds about 180,000 clones, roughly 84% seen once. This TCR was recovered from a woman between 35 and 50 years old with COVID-19, enrolled during active disease. V is TRBV6-5 and J is TRBJ1-1; 9 bases are a match to TRBD1. Sequencing was performed on peripheral blood. As DNA, the CDR3 is TGTGCCAGCAGTTACTCAGGGACAGGGACCACTGAAGCTTTCTTT. Its protein product is CASSYSGTGTTEAFF.